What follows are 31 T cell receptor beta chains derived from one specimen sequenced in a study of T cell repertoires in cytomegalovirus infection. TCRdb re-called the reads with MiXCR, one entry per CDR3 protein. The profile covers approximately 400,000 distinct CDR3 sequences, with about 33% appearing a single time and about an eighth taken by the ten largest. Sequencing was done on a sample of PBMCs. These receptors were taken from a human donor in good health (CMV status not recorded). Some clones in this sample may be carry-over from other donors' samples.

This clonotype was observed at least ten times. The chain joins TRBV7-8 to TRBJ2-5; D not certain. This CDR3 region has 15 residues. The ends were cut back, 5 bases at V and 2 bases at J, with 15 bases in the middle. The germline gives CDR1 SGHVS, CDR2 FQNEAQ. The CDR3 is CASSTQRLRQETQYF. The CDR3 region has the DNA TGTGCCAGCAGCACCCAGAGGCTGAGACAAGAGACCCAGTACTTC. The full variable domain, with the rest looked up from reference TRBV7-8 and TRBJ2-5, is GAGVSQSPRYKVAKRGQDVALRCDPISGHVSLFWYQQALGQGPEFLTYFQNEAQLDKSGLPSDRFFAERPEGSVSTLKIQRTQQEDSAVYLCASSTQRLRQETQYFGPGTRLLVL.

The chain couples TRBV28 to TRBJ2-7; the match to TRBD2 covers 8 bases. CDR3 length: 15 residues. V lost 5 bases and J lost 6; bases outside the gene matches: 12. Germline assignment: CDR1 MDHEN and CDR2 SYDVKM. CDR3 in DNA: TGTGCCAGCAGTCCACCGGGACTGGCGGGGGGCGAGCAGTACTTC. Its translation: CASSPPGLAGGEQYF.

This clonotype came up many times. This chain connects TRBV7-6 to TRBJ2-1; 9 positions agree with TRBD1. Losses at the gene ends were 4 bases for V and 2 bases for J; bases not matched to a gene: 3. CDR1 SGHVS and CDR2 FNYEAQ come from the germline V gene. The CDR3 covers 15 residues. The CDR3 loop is CASSSGTGTYNEQFF. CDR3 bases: TGTGCCAGCAGCTCCGGGACAGGGACCTACAATGAGCAGTTCTTC.

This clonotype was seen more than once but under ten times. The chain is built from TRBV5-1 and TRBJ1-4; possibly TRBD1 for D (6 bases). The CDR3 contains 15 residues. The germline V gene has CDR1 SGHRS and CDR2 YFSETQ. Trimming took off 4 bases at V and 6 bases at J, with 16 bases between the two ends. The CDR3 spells CASSESGTPHEKLFF. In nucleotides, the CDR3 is TGCGCCAGCAGCGAAAGCGGGACACCTCATGAAAAACTGTTTTTT.

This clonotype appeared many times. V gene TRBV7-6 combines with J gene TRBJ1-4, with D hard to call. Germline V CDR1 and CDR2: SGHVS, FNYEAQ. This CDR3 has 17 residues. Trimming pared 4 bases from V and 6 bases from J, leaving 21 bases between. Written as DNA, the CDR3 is TGTGCCAGCAGCTCCCCGGTCCCGAATACCCCCCATGAAAAACTGTTTTTT. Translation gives CASSSPVPNTPHEKLFF. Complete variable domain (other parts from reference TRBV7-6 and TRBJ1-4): GAGVSQSPRYKVTKRGQDVALRCDPISGHVSLYWYRQALGQGPEFLTYFNYEAQQDKSGLPNDRFSAERPEGSISTLTIQRTEQRDSAMYRCASSSPVPNTPHEKLFFGSGTQLSVL.

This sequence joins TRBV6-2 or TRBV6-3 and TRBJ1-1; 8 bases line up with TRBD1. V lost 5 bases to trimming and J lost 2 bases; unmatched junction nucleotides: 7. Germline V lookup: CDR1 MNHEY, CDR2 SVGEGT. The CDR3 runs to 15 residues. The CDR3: CASSGEQGGNTEAFF. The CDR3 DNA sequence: TGTGCCAGCAGTGGGGAACAGGGGGGAAACACTGAAGCTTTCTTT.

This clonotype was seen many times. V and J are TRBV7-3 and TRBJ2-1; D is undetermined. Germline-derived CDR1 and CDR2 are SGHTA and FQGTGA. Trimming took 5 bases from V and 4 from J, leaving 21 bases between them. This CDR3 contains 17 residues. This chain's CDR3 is CASSPHGNLRWYNEQFF. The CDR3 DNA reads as TGTGCCAGCAGCCCACATGGGAACCTCAGGTGGTACAATGAGCAGTTCTTC.

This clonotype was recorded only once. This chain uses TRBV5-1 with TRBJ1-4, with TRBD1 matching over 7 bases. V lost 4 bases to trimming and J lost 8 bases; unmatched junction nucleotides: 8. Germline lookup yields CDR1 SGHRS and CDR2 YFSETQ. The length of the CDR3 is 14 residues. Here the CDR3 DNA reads TGCGCCAGCAGCCAGCGACAGGGTGACGAAAAACTGTTTTTT. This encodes CASSQRQGDEKLFF.

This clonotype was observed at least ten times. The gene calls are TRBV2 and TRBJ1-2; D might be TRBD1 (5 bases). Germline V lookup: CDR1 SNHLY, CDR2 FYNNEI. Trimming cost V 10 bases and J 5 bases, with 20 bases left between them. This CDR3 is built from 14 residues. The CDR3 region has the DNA TGTGCCACCCCCTCGACGGACAAACGTTATGGCTACACCTTC. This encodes CATPSTDKRYGYTF.

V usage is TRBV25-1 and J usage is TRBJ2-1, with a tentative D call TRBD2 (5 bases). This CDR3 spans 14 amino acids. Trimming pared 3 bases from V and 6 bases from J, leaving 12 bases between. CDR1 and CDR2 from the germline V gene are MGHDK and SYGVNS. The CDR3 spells CASSERANSNEQFF. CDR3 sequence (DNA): TGTGCCAGCAGTGAGAGGGCTAACAGCAATGAGCAGTTCTTC.

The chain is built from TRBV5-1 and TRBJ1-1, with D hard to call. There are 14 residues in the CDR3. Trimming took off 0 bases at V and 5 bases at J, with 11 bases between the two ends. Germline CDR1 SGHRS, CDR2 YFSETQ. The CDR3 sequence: CASSLGALRTEAFF. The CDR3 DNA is TGCGCCAGCAGCTTGGGAGCCTTGAGAACTGAAGCTTTCTTT.

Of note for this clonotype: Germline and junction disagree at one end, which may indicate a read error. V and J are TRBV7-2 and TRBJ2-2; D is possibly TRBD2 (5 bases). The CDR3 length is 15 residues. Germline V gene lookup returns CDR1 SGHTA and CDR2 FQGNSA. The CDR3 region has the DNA TGTGACAGCAGCTTAGCTGTCGGGAACACCGGGGAGCTTTTTTTT. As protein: CDSSLAVGNTGELFF. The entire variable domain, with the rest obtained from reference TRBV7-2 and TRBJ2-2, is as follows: GAGVSQSPSNKVTEKGKDVELRCDPISGHTALYWYRQSLGQGLEFLIYFQGNSAPDKSGLPSDRFSAERTGGSVSTLTIQRTQQEDSAVYLCDSSLAVGNTGELFFGEGSRLTVL.

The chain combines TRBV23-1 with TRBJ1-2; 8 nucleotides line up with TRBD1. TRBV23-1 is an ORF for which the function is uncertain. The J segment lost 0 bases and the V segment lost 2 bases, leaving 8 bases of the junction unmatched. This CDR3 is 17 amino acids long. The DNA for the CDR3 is TGCGCCAGCAGTCAAACCATTATGGGACAGGCTAACTATGGCTACACCTTC. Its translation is CASSQTIMGQANYGYTF.

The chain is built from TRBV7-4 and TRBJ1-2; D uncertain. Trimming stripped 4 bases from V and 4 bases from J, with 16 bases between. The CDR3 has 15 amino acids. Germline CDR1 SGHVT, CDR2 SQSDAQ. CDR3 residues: CASSSRPDGPYGYTF. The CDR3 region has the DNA TGTGCCAGCAGCTCCCGCCCCGACGGACCCTATGGCTACACCTTC.

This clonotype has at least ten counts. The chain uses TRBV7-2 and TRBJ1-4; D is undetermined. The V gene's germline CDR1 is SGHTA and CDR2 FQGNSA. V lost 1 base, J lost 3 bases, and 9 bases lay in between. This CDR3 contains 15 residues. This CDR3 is CASSLDRIANEKLFF. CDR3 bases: TGTGCCAGCAGCTTAGATAGGATCGCTAATGAAAAACTGTTTTTT.

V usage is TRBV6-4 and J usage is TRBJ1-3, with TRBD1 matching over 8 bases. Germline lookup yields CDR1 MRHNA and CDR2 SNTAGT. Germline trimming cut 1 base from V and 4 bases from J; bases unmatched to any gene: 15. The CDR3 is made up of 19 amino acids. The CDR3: CASSDYGTGGAPGGNTIYF. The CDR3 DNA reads TGTGCCAGCAGTGACTATGGGACAGGAGGAGCCCCAGGGGGAAACACCATATATTTT.

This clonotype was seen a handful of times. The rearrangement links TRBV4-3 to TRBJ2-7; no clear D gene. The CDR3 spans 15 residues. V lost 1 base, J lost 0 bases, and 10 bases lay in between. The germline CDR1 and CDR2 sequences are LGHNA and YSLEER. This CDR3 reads CASSQVVGSSYEQYF. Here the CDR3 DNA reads TGCGCCAGCAGCCAAGTTGTGGGCAGCTCCTACGAGCAGTACTTC.

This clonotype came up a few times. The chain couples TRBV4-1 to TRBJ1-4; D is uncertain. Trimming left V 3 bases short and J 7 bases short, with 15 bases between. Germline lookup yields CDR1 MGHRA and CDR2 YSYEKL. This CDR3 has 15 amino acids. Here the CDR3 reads CASSQTRFRSEKLFF. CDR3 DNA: TGCGCCAGCAGCCAGACGCGTTTTCGAAGTGAAAAACTGTTTTTT.

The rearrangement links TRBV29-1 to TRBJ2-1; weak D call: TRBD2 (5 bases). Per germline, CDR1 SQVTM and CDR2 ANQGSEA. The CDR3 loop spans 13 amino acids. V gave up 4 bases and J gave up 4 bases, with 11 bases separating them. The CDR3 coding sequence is TGCAGCGTTGGGTCAGGACTGTACAATGAGCAGTTCTTC. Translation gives CSVGSGLYNEQFF.

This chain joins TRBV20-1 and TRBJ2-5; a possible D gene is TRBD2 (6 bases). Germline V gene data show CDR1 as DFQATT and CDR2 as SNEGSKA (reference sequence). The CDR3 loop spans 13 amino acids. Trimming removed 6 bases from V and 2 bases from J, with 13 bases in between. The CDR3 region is CSASGTSQETQYF. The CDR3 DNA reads TGCAGTGCCTCCGGGACTTCGCAAGAGACCCAGTACTTC.

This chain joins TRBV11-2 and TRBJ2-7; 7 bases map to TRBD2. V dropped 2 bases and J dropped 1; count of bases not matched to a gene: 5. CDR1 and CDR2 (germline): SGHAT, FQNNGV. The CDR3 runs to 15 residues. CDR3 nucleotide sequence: TGTGCCAGCAGCTTAATTGGGGGGGGATCCTACGAGCAGTACTTC. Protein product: CASSLIGGGSYEQYF.

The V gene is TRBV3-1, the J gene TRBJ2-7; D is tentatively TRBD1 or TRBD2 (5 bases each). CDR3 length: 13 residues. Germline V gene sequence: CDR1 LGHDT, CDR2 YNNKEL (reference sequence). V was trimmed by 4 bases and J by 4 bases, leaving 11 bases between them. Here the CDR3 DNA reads TGTGCCAGCAGCCGGGGGAAGTGGTACGAGCAGTACTTC. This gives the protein CASSRGKWYEQYF.

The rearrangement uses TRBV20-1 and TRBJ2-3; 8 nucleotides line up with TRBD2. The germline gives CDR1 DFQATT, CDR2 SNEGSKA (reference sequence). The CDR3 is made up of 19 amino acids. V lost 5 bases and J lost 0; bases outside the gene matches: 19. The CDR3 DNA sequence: TGCAGTGCTTCTCCCACATCCGGGATTCGGACTAGCAGCACAGATACGCAGTATTTT. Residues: CSASPTSGIRTSSTDTQYF.

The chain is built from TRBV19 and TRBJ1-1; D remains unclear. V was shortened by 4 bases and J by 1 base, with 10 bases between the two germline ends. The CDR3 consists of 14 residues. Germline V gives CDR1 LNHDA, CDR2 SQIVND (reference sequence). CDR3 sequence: CASSRNRGNTEAFF. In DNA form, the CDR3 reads TGTGCCAGTAGTAGAAATCGTGGGAACACTGAAGCTTTCTTT.

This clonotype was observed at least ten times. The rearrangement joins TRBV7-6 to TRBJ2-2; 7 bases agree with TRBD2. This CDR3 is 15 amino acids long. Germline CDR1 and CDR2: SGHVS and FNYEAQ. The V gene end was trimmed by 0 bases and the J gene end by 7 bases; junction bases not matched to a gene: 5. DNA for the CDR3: TGTGCCAGCAGCTTAGCGGTTAGCGGGTACGGGGAGCTGTTTTTT. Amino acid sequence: CASSLAVSGYGELFF. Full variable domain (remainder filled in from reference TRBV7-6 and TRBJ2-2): GAGVSQSPRYKVTKRGQDVALRCDPISGHVSLYWYRQALGQGPEFLTYFNYEAQQDKSGLPNDRFSAERPEGSISTLTIQRTEQRDSAMYRCASSLAVSGYGELFFGEGSRLTVL.

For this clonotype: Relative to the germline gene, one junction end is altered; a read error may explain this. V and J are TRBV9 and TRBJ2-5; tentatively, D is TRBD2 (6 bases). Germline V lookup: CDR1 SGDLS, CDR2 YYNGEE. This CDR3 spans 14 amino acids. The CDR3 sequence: CAISVVAAEETQYF. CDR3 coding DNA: TGTGCCATCAGCGTAGTAGCGGCCGAAGAGACCCAGTACTTC. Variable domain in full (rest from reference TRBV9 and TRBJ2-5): DSGVTQTPKHLITATGQRVTLRCSPRSGDLSVYWYQQSLDQGLQFLIQYYNGEERAKGNILERFSAQQFPDLHSELNLSSLELGDSALYFCAISVVAAEETQYFGPGTRLLVL.

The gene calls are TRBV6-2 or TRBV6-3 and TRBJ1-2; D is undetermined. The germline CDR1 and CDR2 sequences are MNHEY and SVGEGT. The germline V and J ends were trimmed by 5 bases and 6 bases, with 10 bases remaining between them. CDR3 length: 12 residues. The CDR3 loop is CASSARMDGYTF. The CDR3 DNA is TGTGCCAGCAGTGCGAGGATGGATGGCTACACCTTC.

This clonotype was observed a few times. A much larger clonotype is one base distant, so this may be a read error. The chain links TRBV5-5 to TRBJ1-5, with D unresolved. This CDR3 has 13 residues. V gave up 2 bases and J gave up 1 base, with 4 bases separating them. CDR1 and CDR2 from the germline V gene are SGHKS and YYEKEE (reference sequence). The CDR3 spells CASSFQSNQPQHF. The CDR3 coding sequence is TGTGCCAGCAGCTTTCAGAGCAATCAGCCCCAGCATTTT.

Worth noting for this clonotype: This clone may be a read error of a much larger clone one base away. The CDR3 DNA reads TGTGCCAGCCGGTACTGGAAACAAGAGACCCAGTACTTC. Amino acids: CASRYWKQETQYF. V is TRBV6-2 or TRBV6-3 and J is TRBJ2-5; D unresolved. This CDR3 is built from 13 residues. The V end was cut by 8 bases, the J end by 2 bases, with 12 bases between. Germline V CDR1 and CDR2: MNHEY, SVGEGT.

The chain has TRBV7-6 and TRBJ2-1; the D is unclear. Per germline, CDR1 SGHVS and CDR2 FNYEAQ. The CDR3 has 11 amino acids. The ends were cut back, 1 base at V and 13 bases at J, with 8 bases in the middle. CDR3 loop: CASSLGYPQFF. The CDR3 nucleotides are TGTGCCAGCAGCTTAGGGTACCCCCAGTTCTTC.

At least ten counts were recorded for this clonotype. The CDR3 sequence: CASSLDLVRRESPLHF. The DNA for the CDR3 is TGTGCCAGCAGCTTAGACTTGGTCCGGCGGGAATCACCCCTCCACTTT. The V gene is TRBV7-2, the J gene TRBJ1-6, with D hard to call. The CDR3 consists of 16 residues. Trimming pared 1 base from V and 10 bases from J, leaving 17 bases between. The germline V gene encodes CDR1 SGHTA and CDR2 FQGNSA.